Listed below are T cell receptor beta chains from one sample, sequenced in a study of Graves' ophthalmopathy and Graves' hyperthyroidism. TCRdb analysed the multiplex PCR reads with MiXCR anew, one entry per CDR3 protein. Of 650,000 to 900,000 distinct CDR3 sequences detected, 40% appear once; the ten largest clones hold 35% to 55%. Sequenced input: peripheral blood. All receptors come from an adult man with Graves' ophthalmopathy. CDR3s include the opening cysteine and the closing phenylalanine or tryptophan. Not every row has a clone size; where given, it reads once, few, many or a size class.

>NA|TRBJ2-2|TRBV7-9
CASSVDAGPSTGELFF
>many|TRBJ1-5|TRBV24-1
CASSLPGGNQPQHF
>NA|TRBJ1-4|TRBV20-1
CSARDIQGPQKLFF
>NA|TRBJ2-3|TRBV15
CATSSWGTDTQDF
>few|TRBJ2-6|TRBV7-8
CASSLVLAGGSGANVLTF
>NA|TRBJ2-5|TRBV7-4
CASRGPGQETQYF
>NA|TRBJ2-5|TRBV19
CASSTAGAETQYF
>many|TRBJ1-1|TRBV29-1
CSGGGNTEAFF
>NA|TRBJ1-5|TRBV4-1
CASSQDFSVFGPQHF
>many|TRBJ2-5|TRBV29-1
CSVIKGLVEQTQYF
>NA|TRBJ1-1|TRBV10-3
CASSRLPGGETEAFF
>NA|TRBJ2-3|TRBV29-1
CSVSQSSRADTQYF
>NA|TRBJ2-5|TRBV12-3/TRBV12-4
CASSFGGTGGYQETQYF
>NA|TRBJ1-2|TRBV5-1
CASRRDRAFNYGYTF
>NA|TRBJ2-7|TRBV20-1
CSAIGGKPYEQYF
>once|TRBJ2-3|TRBV5-1
CASSLGPMAGVFTDTQYF
>few|TRBJ1-2|TRBV2
CASSEAAGQGGYGYTF